Presented here are 27 T cell receptor beta chains from one specimen sequenced in a study of T cell responses to AZD1222 COVID-19 vaccine. This table comes from immunoSEQ multiplex PCR, and its TCRdb copy is limited to in-frame clones, with some not included. The data show tens of thousands of clones, around 85% seen once. The source was peripheral blood, collected 28 days after the second AZD1222 dose. These receptors were collected from an adult who received the AZD1222 COVID-19 vaccine.

J is TRBJ2-2 and V is TRBV18, with D unclear. Per germline, CDR1 KGHSH and CDR2 LQKENI. CDR3 length: 12 amino acids. V was shortened by 3 bases and J by 6 bases, with 5 bases between the two germline ends. The CDR3 DNA is TGTGCCAGCTCACCTAGGGCCGGGGAGCTGTTTTTT. Translation: CASSPRAGELFF.

The rearrangement uses TRBV20-1 and TRBJ1-6; 8 positions match TRBD1. This CDR3 comprises 15 residues. V dropped 3 bases and J dropped 7; count of bases not matched to a gene: 8. Germline V gives CDR1 DFQATT, CDR2 SNEGSKA (reference sequence). The CDR3 nucleotides are TGCAGTGCTAGTCCGAGGACAGGGAGGAATTCACCCCTCCACTTT. It encodes CSASPRTGRNSPLHF.

J is TRBJ2-1 and V is TRBV5-1; D perhaps matches TRBD1 (5 bases). This CDR3 has 13 amino acids. The V gene lost 3 bases and the J gene lost 4 bases, with 8 bases spanning the gap. CDR1 is SGHRS and CDR2 is YFSETQ in the germline V gene. The CDR3 DNA sequence: TGCGCCAGCAGCTGGACAAATTACAATGAGCAGTTCTTC. Protein sequence: CASSWTNYNEQFF.

The CDR3: CASSLSTGSTDTQYF. In DNA, the CDR3 is TGTGCCAGCAGCTTAAGTACAGGGAGCACAGATACGCAGTATTTT. The chain couples TRBV7-9 to TRBJ2-3; TRBD1 might be the D (6 bases). The CDR3 is made up of 15 amino acids. Germline V CDR1 and CDR2: SEHNR, FQNEAQ (reference sequence). V was trimmed by 2 bases and J by 0 bases, leaving 9 bases between them.

There are a few counts of this clone. CDR3 in DNA: TGTGCCAGCAGCTACGACCCCTACATCGAGCAGTACTTC. Amino acids: CASSYDPYIEQYF. The chain employs TRBV2 and TRBJ2-7; no definite D call. CDR3 length equals 13 residues. Trimming took off 6 bases at V and 6 bases at J, with 15 bases between the two ends. In germline, CDR1 is SNHLY, CDR2 FYNNEI.

This clone was seen a single time. The chain is built from TRBV7-3 and TRBJ1-1, with D possibly matching TRBD1 (5 bases). From germline, CDR1 is SGHTA and CDR2 FQGTGA. This CDR3 region has 14 residues. The ends were cut back, 2 bases at V and 0 bases at J, with 7 bases in the middle. CDR3 protein: CASSLVGVNTEAFF. The CDR3 region has the DNA TGTGCCAGCAGCTTAGTAGGGGTGAACACTGAAGCTTTCTTT.

V gene TRBV6-5 combines with J gene TRBJ2-5; 9 bases align to TRBD1. From germline, CDR1 is MNHEY and CDR2 SVGAGI. This CDR3 spans 12 amino acids. V dropped 10 bases and J dropped 5; count of bases not matched to a gene: 5. CDR3 amino acids: CANGQGKETQYF. As DNA, the CDR3 is TGTGCCAACGGACAGGGGAAGGAGACCCAGTACTTC.

This clone came up a few times. This chain joins TRBV11-2 and TRBJ1-2; perhaps TRBD1 as D (5 bases). Germline lookup yields CDR1 SGHAT and CDR2 FQNNGV. V was shortened by 3 bases and J by 8 bases, with 16 bases between the two germline ends. The CDR3 sequence is 14 residues long. The CDR3 bases are TGTGCCAGCAGCTTTAATGGGGGTAAATACGGCTACACCTTC. As protein: CASSFNGGKYGYTF.

Concerning this clone itself: Other DNA sequences in this sample translate to the same CDR3. CDR3 DNA: TGTGCCAGCAGTTTAGCGCAGGGTCAGCCCCAGCATTTT. Protein product: CASSLAQGQPQHF. V usage is TRBV12-3 or TRBV12-4 and J usage is TRBJ1-5, with D perhaps TRBD1 (5 bases). V shed 0 bases and J shed 6 bases, with 6 bases lying between them. The CDR3 runs to 13 residues.

The chain couples TRBV7-8 to TRBJ2-5, with TRBD1 matching over 8 bases. The germline V gene has CDR1 SGHVS and CDR2 FQNEAQ. The V and J ends lost 3 bases and 5 bases, in that order; junction bases with no gene match: 5. The CDR3 has 14 residues. The CDR3: CASSLDRARETQYF. DNA for the CDR3: TGTGCCAGCAGCTTGGACAGGGCGCGGGAGACCCAGTACTTC.

This clone was recorded once. The chain employs TRBV29-1 and TRBJ2-2, with D unresolved. The CDR3 consists of 13 residues. V was clipped by 3 bases and J by 7 bases, with 12 bases between them. In germline, CDR1 is SQVTM, CDR2 ANQGSEA. The CDR3 DNA reads as TGCAGCGTTGAGATCGGTCAAGACGGGGAGCTGTTTTTT. It codes for CSVEIGQDGELFF.

The rearrangement uses TRBV19 and TRBJ2-4; 7 bases agree with TRBD1. The length of the CDR3 is 15 residues. Germline loops: CDR1 LNHDA, CDR2 SQIVND (reference sequence). With 5 bases clipped from V and 1 base from J, the junction kept 5 bases outside the gene matches. CDR3 loop: CASSRQGLAKNIQYF. The CDR3 nucleotides read TGTGCCAGTAGTCGACAGGGTCTGGCCAAAAACATTCAGTACTTC.

The J gene is TRBJ1-1, the V gene TRBV5-1, with D maybe TRBD1 (6 bases). From germline, CDR1 is SGHRS and CDR2 YFSETQ. V was shortened by 3 bases and J by 5 bases, with 17 bases between the two germline ends. This CDR3 is 15 amino acids long. CDR3: CASSSIEGGGTEAFF. As DNA, the CDR3 is TGCGCCAGCAGCTCCATAGAAGGAGGGGGGACTGAAGCTTTCTTT.

The CDR3 nucleotides are TGTGCCAGCAGTCCCTCAGGGGGTGTAGGGGAAAAACTGTTTTTT. Translated: CASSPSGGVGEKLFF. J is TRBJ1-4 and V is TRBV28; 7 bases are a match to TRBD1. Germline V gene data show CDR1 as MDHEN and CDR2 as SYDVKM. The CDR3 is 15 residues long. V lost 5 bases to trimming and J lost 8 bases; unmatched junction nucleotides: 11.

The chain is built from TRBV9 and TRBJ2-7; TRBD2 matches 8 bases. Germline CDR1 and CDR2: SGDLS and YYNGEE. The ends lost 6 bases at V and 2 bases at J; junction bases unmatched: 4. CDR3 length: 13 amino acids. The DNA of the CDR3 is TGTGCCAGCAACTCCGGGGGGGCCTACGAGCAGTACTTC. Amino acids: CASNSGGAYEQYF.

This clone was counted only a few times. This chain uses TRBV14 with TRBJ2-3; D unclear. This CDR3 is built from 14 residues. Germline values: CDR1 SGHDN, CDR2 FVKESK. Trimming removed 4 bases from V and 2 bases from J, with 10 bases in between. The DNA for the CDR3 is TGTGCCAGCAGCCTTCGTCGGTTCACAGATACGCAGTATTTT. Translation gives CASSLRRFTDTQYF.

This clone showed up just once. The gene calls are TRBV6-5 and TRBJ1-1; 8 nucleotides match TRBD1. The V gene end was trimmed by 0 bases and the J gene end by 4 bases; junction bases not matched to a gene: 4. Germline CDR1 is MNHEY and CDR2 is SVGAGI. CDR3 length equals 15 residues. The chain's CDR3 is CASSYSRQGSTEAFF. The CDR3 nucleotides are TGTGCCAGCAGTTACTCGAGACAGGGGTCCACTGAAGCTTTCTTT.

The chain uses TRBV28 and TRBJ1-4; D possibly corresponds to TRBD1 (5 bases). The germline V gene has CDR1 MDHEN and CDR2 SYDVKM. The ends were cut back, 7 bases at V and 7 bases at J, with 22 bases in the middle. This CDR3 comprises 16 residues. CDR3 protein: CASTTLGLGGSEKLFF. CDR3 sequence (DNA): TGTGCCAGCACCACCTTGGGCTTGGGGGGGAGTGAAAAACTGTTTTTT.

V and J are TRBV7-8 and TRBJ1-1, with D possibly being TRBD1 (6 bases). The V gene lost 4 bases and the J gene lost 6 bases, with 12 bases spanning the gap. The CDR3 runs to 13 residues. The germline gives CDR1 SGHVS, CDR2 FQNEAQ. CDR3 sequence: CASSYSRGAEAFF. The CDR3 DNA follows: TGTGCCAGCAGCTACAGCAGGGGTGCTGAAGCTTTCTTT. Filled out from reference TRBV7-8 and TRBJ1-1, the complete variable domain reads GAGVSQSPRYKVAKRGQDVALRCDPISGHVSLFWYQQALGQGPEFLTYFQNEAQLDKSGLPSDRFFAERPEGSVSTLKIQRTQQEDSAVYLCASSYSRGAEAFFGQGTRLTVV.

The CDR3 protein is CASSQGVQPYEQYF. CDR3 DNA sequence: TGTGCCAGCAGCCAAGGAGTACAGCCCTACGAGCAGTACTTC. The chain recombines TRBV3-1 (or the pseudogene TRBV3-2) with TRBJ2-7, with D hard to call. This CDR3 comprises 14 residues. V lost 1 base and J 2 bases, leaving 9 bases between the germline ends. CDR1 is LGHDT, CDR2 YNNKEL, per germline (reference sequence).

The chain carries TRBV6-5 and TRBJ1-4; 7 bases are shared with TRBD1. CDR3 length equals 14 residues. CDR1 is MNHEY and CDR2 is SVGAGI in the germline V gene. V gave up 7 bases and J gave up 7 bases; unmatched junction bases: 9. As DNA, the CDR3 is TGTGCCAGCAAACGCGGGACAGCCCTTGAAAAACTGTTTTTT. Amino acids: CASKRGTALEKLFF.

The V and J genes are TRBV7-8 and TRBJ2-1; 11 bases align to TRBD2. CDR1 is SGHVS, CDR2 FQNEAQ, per germline. The CDR3 is 16 amino acids. With V trimmed by 0 bases and J by 3 bases, 1 base remained unmatched. The CDR3 loop is CASSLAGLAGYNEQFF. The CDR3 DNA reads as TGTGCCAGCAGCTTAGCCGGACTAGCGGGCTACAATGAGCAGTTCTTC.

The V and J genes are TRBV5-1 and TRBJ2-4; 12 bases align to TRBD1. CDR1 is SGHRS and CDR2 is YFSETQ in the germline V gene. This CDR3 comprises 19 residues. V shed 0 bases and J 1 base; nucleotides not matched to a gene: 8. This CDR3 reads CASSLALGQGATAKNIQYF. For the CDR3, the DNA is TGCGCCAGCAGCTTGGCCTTGGGACAGGGGGCCACGGCCAAAAACATTCAGTACTTC.

This clone was detected only a few times. The chain carries TRBV7-9 and TRBJ2-6, with D maybe TRBD1 (6 bases). This CDR3 region has 15 residues. With 7 bases removed from V and 3 bases from J, the gap between germline ends came to 13 bases. The germline CDR1 and CDR2 sequences are SEHNR and FQNEAQ (reference sequence). The DNA of the CDR3 is TGTGCCAGCAACAGGGTTGGTAGTGGGGCCAACGTCCTGACTTTC. Translated, it gives CASNRVGSGANVLTF.

This sequence joins TRBV18 and TRBJ1-4; TRBD1 matches 12 bases. Germline V lookup: CDR1 KGHSH, CDR2 LQKENI. With 4 bases clipped from V and 7 bases from J, the junction kept 7 bases outside the gene matches. The CDR3 loop spans 16 amino acids. The chain's CDR3 is CASSQISGQGAEKLFF. The DNA of the CDR3 is TGTGCCAGCTCACAGATTTCGGGACAGGGGGCTGAAAAACTGTTTTTT.

The V gene is TRBV7-2, the J gene TRBJ2-7, with TRBD1 identical over 9 bases. The CDR3 runs to 14 residues. Per germline, CDR1 SGHTA and CDR2 FQGNSA. V trimming: 3 bases; J trimming: 4 bases; junction bases outside the gene matches: 4. CDR3 protein: CASSLGTGSYEQYF. The CDR3 nucleotides are TGTGCCAGCAGCTTGGGGACAGGGAGTTACGAGCAGTACTTC. The complete variable domain, with remaining parts taken from reference TRBV7-2 and TRBJ2-7, reads GAGVSQSPSNKVTEKGKDVELRCDPISGHTALYWYRQSLGQGLEFLIYFQGNSAPDKSGLPSDRFSAERTGGSVSTLTIQRTQQEDSAVYLCASSLGTGSYEQYFGPGTRLTVT.

The chain is built from TRBV5-1 and TRBJ2-3; 7 positions match TRBD2. Germline CDR1 reads SGHRS; CDR2 reads YFSETQ. Trimming cost V 4 bases and J 4 bases; bases outside gene matches: 6. The length of the CDR3 is 14 residues. The CDR3 loop is CASSRGEGPDTQYF. In DNA, the CDR3 is TGCGCCAGCAGCCGTGGGGAGGGCCCAGATACGCAGTATTTT.